Sequencing of this TCR beta chain was carried out in a study of vaccination and CD4 T cells after COVID-19 (dated by TCRdb to between 2021 and 2022). A note on the overall study: The convalescent cohort included six males and four females, with two Hispanic individuals, seven Caucasians, two Asians and one multiracial person. Two doses of either the Pfizer-BioNTech BNT162b2 vaccine (n=8) or the Moderna mRNA-1273 vaccine (n=2) were administered to participants. Post-COVID blood samples were collected from convalescent patients a median of approximately 100 days after diagnosis, with a range of roughly 30 to 170 days. The time from the second vaccine dose to post-vaccine blood sampling had a median of roughly 79 days and ranged from about 12 to 241 days. For stimulating the cultures, overlapping spike peptide pools were used, derived from SARS-CoV-2 as well as from the common cold coronaviruses HCoV-NL63, HCoV-OC43 and HCoV-229E. As controls, cultures received a CEFX viral epitope pool (the positive control), an HIV-1 Nef peptide pool (the negative control), or no peptide at all. The spike-specific CD4+ TCR repertoire was compared before and after mRNA vaccination in around ten COVID-19 convalescent patients and a handful of infection-naive healthy vaccine recipients. Points the paper makes about the study in general: Nearly all vaccine-specific clones in convalescent patients (304 of 307) were mono-reactive for SARS-CoV-2 spike rather than cross-reactive with common cold coronaviruses. The median count of SARS-CoV-2-reactive clonotypes went up from around 23 after infection to 30 to 40 after vaccination, although the change was not significant. Relatively few convalescent patients were included in the study, and early timepoints after natural infection were not analyzed. Among convalescent patients, a median roughly 90% of the SARS-CoV-2-reactive clones seen after vaccination appeared only after vaccination, which suggests priming specific to the vaccine.

The library was built by means of PCR. At the Johns Hopkins FTIC core, DNA from the cultured CD4+ T cells underwent TCR sequencing with the Oncomine TCR Beta short-read assay. The QIAamp micro DNA kit was used to extract genomic DNA from the cultured CD4+ T cells. Oncomine TCR Beta libraries from cultured CD4+ T cells were pooled with unique dual indexes and sequenced on an Illumina iSeq 100. The original methods were these. Non-productive sequences were filtered out, and CDR3s that did not start with C, did not end with F or W, or were shorter than 7 amino acids were discarded. Antigen-specific clonotypes were identified using the MANAFEST web application through comparison of peptide-stimulated wells with reference and other culture wells. For a clone to be called positive, the clone needed an FDR below 0.05, an odds ratio above 5, and a productive frequency above 0.1% in at least two of three replicate wells. Cross-reactive clonotypes were defined as significantly expanded in both SARS-CoV-2 spike wells and at least one common cold coronavirus spike condition. Similarity between CDR3 sequences was evaluated in R version 3.6.1 using Levenshtein distances (stringdist) and unrooted phylogenetic trees (ape). TCRdb's own reprocessing of the public reads used fastp at Q25 and MiXCR and kept productive beta chains. Duplicate CDR3 protein sequences are folded into a single record with the most common DNA and genes. These V and J calls are TCRdb output, not the study's own analysis. For this sample there are 13,000 or so distinct CDR3 sequences; 25% to 30% appear just once. The ten largest make up around 29% of the sample.

With regard to this clonotype: Its antigen specificity is not known. No base quality information exists; no much larger clone differs at one position.

Interpreted using the paper, the treatment or condition label stands for: roughly 11-day PBMC culture with coronavirus spike peptide pools or control peptides (ViraFEST assay). The study used the ViraFEST assay, which expanded antigen-specific T cells with peptide pools and then identified expanded clonotypes by TCR sequencing. Negative nucleocapsid antibody tests before and after vaccination confirmed that the healthy vaccine recipients had no prior SARS-CoV-2 infection. Each well held two million PBMCs cultured with approximately 9.2 ug/ml peptide pools in IMDM containing around 5.5% human AB serum and approximately 10 IU/ml IL-2. On days 3 and 7, half of the culture medium was replaced with fresh IL-2-containing medium. Once the cells had been in culture for roughly 11 days, the EasySep CD4+ T cell isolation kit was used to isolate CD4+ T cells by negative selection. Ficoll-Paque Plus gradient centrifugation was used to isolate PBMCs from whole blood, and the isolated PBMCs were then either used fresh or cryopreserved at -140C. Triplicate wells were generally used for each culture condition.

This receptor was taken from a human donor who received a COVID-19 vaccine. The sequencing here drew on CD4+ T cells from blood, cultured in vitro, taken before SARS-CoV-2 vaccination.

The DNA reads TGTGCCAGCAGCTTGGATTTACAGGGTCGACACGAGCAGTACTTC. Its protein reads: CASSLDLQGRHEQYF. In this chain, TRBV5-4 is recombined with TRBJ2-7, with TRBD1 tentatively as D gene (6 bases match). The germline V gene (reference sequence) specifies SGHNT as CDR1 and YYREEE as CDR2. The CDR3 runs 15 residues from the cysteine to the phenylalanine. CDR3 DNA is the only sequence kept; it has 45 bases, read in frame from the first base. V and J are truncated by 0 bases and 5 bases respectively, leaving an intervening sequence of 15 bases.